This T cell receptor (beta chain) appears in the sequencing data of a study of OX40 agonist ivuxolimab in advanced cancers. Only a few counts were recorded for this clone. From germline, CDR1 is SGHRS and CDR2 YFSETQ. The CDR3 consists of 15 residues. V was clipped by 3 bases and J by 8 bases; unmatched bases: 7. Produced via immunoSEQ multiplex PCR; TCRdb's table is partial and in-frame only. This sample has about 65,000 clones, with roughly 80% found just once. The chain recombines TRBV5-1 with TRBJ1-4; 10 nucleotides agree with TRBD1. The receptor comes from an adult with an advanced solid tumor such as melanoma, head and neck, liver or kidney cancer. The sequencing used CD4+ or CD8+ T cells sorted from blood, collected in a trial of the OX40 agonist ivuxolimab. CDR3 region: CASSSSGTGEEKLFF. The CDR3 bases are TGCGCCAGCAGCTCCTCCGGGACAGGGGAAGAAAAACTGTTTTTT. The full variable domain, completed using reference TRBV5-1 and TRBJ1-4, is KAGVTQTPRYLIKTRGQQVTLSCSPISGHRSVSWYQQTPGQGLQFLFEYFSETQRNKGNFPGRFSGRQFSNSRSEMNVSTLELGDSALYLCASSSSGTGEEKLFFGSGTQLSVL.